Below are 12 T cell receptor beta chains sequenced from a single sample in a study of CD4+ T cells in melanoma. Some clones are missing from TCRdb's copy, which holds only in-frame ones; the method was immunoSEQ multiplex PCR. This sample has approximately 110,000 clones, with approximately 92% found just once. The specimen sequenced was peripheral blood. The receptors were sampled from a human donor with melanoma.

The chain uses TRBV19 and TRBJ1-1; D remains unclear. The CDR3 totals 13 residues. V was pared by 5 bases and J by 3 bases, with 10 bases between. Germline-derived CDR1 and CDR2 are LNHDA and SQIVND (reference sequence). Here the CDR3 DNA reads TGTGCCAGTAGTCCCGAGAGGGACACTGAAGCTTTCTTT. Its protein is CASSPERDTEAFF.

The chain combines TRBV27 with TRBJ2-7; D gene uncertain. The CDR3 contains 12 residues. V lost 5 bases, J lost 5 bases, and 10 bases lay in between. Germline V gene lookup returns CDR1 MNHEY and CDR2 SMNVEV (reference sequence). CDR3 coding DNA: TGTGCCAGCAGTAGCAGGACCCACGAGCAGTACTTC. Its translation is CASSSRTHEQYF.

This chain joins TRBV28 and TRBJ1-2, with 7 bases that match TRBD1. Unmatched junction bases numbered 4, after V lost 9 bases and J lost 3 bases. Per germline, CDR1 MDHEN and CDR2 SYDVKM. There are 12 residues in the CDR3. Here the CDR3 DNA reads TGTGCCAGTACCGGGACAGACTATGGCTACACCTTC. Translating it yields CASTGTDYGYTF.

V gene TRBV6-5 combines with J gene TRBJ1-5; 7 bases are a match to TRBD1. V dropped 6 bases and J dropped 4; count of bases not matched to a gene: 6. The germline V gene encodes CDR1 MNHEY and CDR2 SVGAGI. CDR3 length: 14 residues. CDR3 region: CASRRQGGNQPQHF. The CDR3 DNA follows: TGTGCCAGCAGGAGACAGGGAGGGAATCAGCCCCAGCATTTT.

The chain employs TRBV10-3 and TRBJ2-5; the D gene is possibly TRBD1 (6 bases). Trimming took 0 bases from V and 5 from J, leaving 13 bases between them. CDR1 is ENHRY, CDR2 SYGVKD, per germline. The CDR3 runs to 15 residues. CDR3 residues: CAISESGAGQETQYF. CDR3 in DNA: TGTGCCATCAGTGAGTCTGGGGCAGGACAGGAGACCCAGTACTTC.

The V gene is TRBV29-1, the J gene TRBJ2-3; 8 bases align to TRBD1. Germline V gene data show CDR1 as SQVTM and CDR2 as ANQGSEA. Trimming removed 6 bases from V and 3 bases from J; junction bases left unmatched: 11. The CDR3 is made up of 15 amino acids. CDR3 DNA: TGCAGCGTCTTGATTCAGGGGGCGCGAACAGATACGCAGTATTTT. This codes for CSVLIQGARTDTQYF.

V and J are TRBV7-9 and TRBJ2-1; a weak D match, TRBD1 (5 bases). CDR1 SEHNR and CDR2 FQNEAQ come from the germline V gene (reference sequence). CDR3 length: 16 amino acids. V was pared by 0 bases and J by 3 bases, with 12 bases between. In DNA, the CDR3 is TGTGCCAGCAGCTTAGCTGGGGCGAGAGACTACAATGAGCAGTTCTTC. Protein sequence: CASSLAGARDYNEQFF.

V is TRBV19 and J is TRBJ2-6; the D call may be TRBD1 or TRBD2 (6 bases each). The V gene's germline CDR1 is LNHDA and CDR2 SQIVND (reference sequence). V was clipped by 2 bases and J by 2 bases, with 7 bases between them. The CDR3 runs 15 residues. The CDR3 nucleotides read TGTGCCAGTAGTATACGGGGGCCTGGGGCCAACGTCCTGACTTTC. As protein: CASSIRGPGANVLTF. Based on the CDR3 plus reference TRBV19 and TRBJ2-6, the full variable domain is DGGITQSPKYLFRKEGQNVTLSCEQNLNHDAMYWYRQDPGQGLRLIYYSQIVNDFQKGDIAEGYSVSREKKESFPLTVTSAQKNPTAFYLCASSIRGPGANVLTFGAGSRLTVL.

J is TRBJ2-2 and V is TRBV5-4; D gene uncertain. The V and J ends lost 0 bases and 0 bases respectively, with 6 bases between them. This CDR3 region has 15 residues. The germline gives CDR1 SGHNT, CDR2 YYREEE (reference sequence). The CDR3 nucleotides are TGTGCCAGCAGCTTGGTGGGCTCGAACACCGGGGAGCTGTTTTTT. It codes for CASSLVGSNTGELFF.

This clone was observed a handful of times. The rearrangement joins TRBV20-1 to TRBJ1-2; possibly TRBD1 for D (6 bases). Germline-derived CDR1 and CDR2 are DFQATT and SNEGSKA (reference sequence). The CDR3 is made up of 11 amino acids. V gave up 3 bases and J gave up 4 bases, with 6 bases separating them. CDR3 nucleotides: TGCAGTGCTAGCAGGGGCTATGGCTACACCTTC. Amino acids: CSASRGYGYTF.

The chain carries TRBV7-2 and TRBJ2-1; 7 bases agree with TRBD2. V was clipped by 3 bases and J by 9 bases; unmatched bases: 8. CDR1 SGHTA and CDR2 FQGNSA come from the germline V gene. The CDR3 runs to 14 residues. The CDR3 DNA is TGTGCCAGCAGCTTTTCGGGTTCTAGCGGTGAGCAGTTCTTC. It encodes CASSFSGSSGEQFF.

V and J are TRBV7-2 and TRBJ1-2, with 7 bases matching TRBD1. The CDR3 contains 13 residues. V was clipped by 3 bases and J by 8 bases; unmatched bases: 6. Per the germline V gene, CDR1 is SGHTA and CDR2 is FQGNSA. The CDR3 is CASSLSKGGGYTF. CDR3 in DNA: TGTGCCAGCAGCTTGAGCAAAGGGGGCGGCTACACCTTC.